The clone carrying this TCR beta chain is a singleton in its sample. Its specificity is unknown. Graft material was processed, releasing intraepithelial and lamina propria lymphocytes. The CDR3 totals 15 residues. The V gene's germline CDR1 is SEHNR and CDR2 FQNEAQ (reference sequence). V shed 1 base and J shed 1 base, with 10 bases lying between them. This entry is derived from a study of graft-versus-host responses after intestinal transplantation. Across the whole study: Grafts that recipients had were multivisceral, liver-intestinal, or isolated intestinal transplants.

Broader study findings: Across patients carrying graft-donor T cell macrochimerism, allografts held high graft-versus-host to host-versus-graft clonal ratios. Marrow from the recipient contained GvH clones, some of which had appeared first in ileum or blood.

Libraries were prepared by immunoSEQ multiplex PCR; TCRdb keeps only in-frame clonotypes and omits some of them. The sample records just under 30,000 clones, more than 70% being singletons. The sequence derives from a human patient who received an intestinal transplant, so some T cells may come from the graft donor. Specimen: ileum tissue, collected 98 days after intestinal transplantation. The chain links TRBV7-9 to TRBJ2-5; D perhaps matches TRBD2 (5 bases). CDR3 DNA sequence: TGTGCCAGCAGCTTAGGGGCGGGCGGCCAAGAGACCCAGTACTTC. It codes for CASSLGAGGQETQYF.